This is a list of T cell receptor beta chains from one sample in a study of blood T cell repertoires in COVID-19. Clones were read by immunoSEQ multiplex PCR, and TCRdb kept only the in-frame ones, dropping some. The sample lists fewer than 200,000 clones, approximately 86% seen once, with over 7.5% in the top ten. The source material was peripheral blood. Receptors originate from a man between 45 and 60 years old with active or convalescent COVID-19. CDR3s include the opening cysteine and the closing phenylalanine or tryptophan. Each record gives: J gene, clone size, D gene, V gene, CDR3 protein, CDR3 DNA. The D gene is left open where the match is weak. Clone sizes are given selectively: once, few, many, or a class where the clone is expanded.

>TRBJ2-5|.|.|TRBV5-1
CASSSFAGFQETQYF
TGCGCCAGCAGCTCTTTCGCGGGATTCCAAGAGACCCAGTACTTC
>TRBJ1-2|once|.|TRBV10-2
CASSRDIFLANYGYTF
TGCGCCAGCAGCCGGGACATCTTTTTAGCTAACTATGGCTACACCTTC
>TRBJ1-3|.|TRBD1|TRBV19
CASRKDRVAGNTIYF
TGTGCCAGTAGGAAGGACAGGGTGGCTGGAAACACCATATATTTT
>TRBJ1-1|.|.|TRBV3-1/TRBV3-2
CASSQEPTAGAFF
TGTGCCAGCAGTCAAGAACCGACGGCGGGGGCTTTCTTT
>TRBJ2-2|.|TRBD1|TRBV18
CASSPRQGTGELFF
TGTGCCAGCTCACCGAGACAGGGCACCGGGGAGCTGTTTTTT
>TRBJ2-5|.|.|TRBV24-1
CATSEGAQATQYF
TGTGCCACCAGTGAGGGGGCACAGGCGACCCAGTACTTC
>TRBJ2-5|.|.|TRBV9
CASSVGESSRAETQYF
TGTGCCAGCAGCGTAGGAGAGTCTAGCCGAGCGGAGACCCAGTACTTC
>TRBJ2-7|.|TRBD1|TRBV2
CASSEGTGTDEQYF
TGTGCCAGCAGTGAAGGGACAGGGACCGACGAGCAGTACTTC
>TRBJ1-3|.|.|TRBV4-1
CASSEIGRPGNTIYF
TGCGCCAGCAGCGAAATCGGCAGGCCTGGAAACACCATATATTTT
>TRBJ1-1|.|.|TRBV28
CASSLQGHTEAFF
TGTGCCAGCAGTTTACAGGGGCACACTGAAGCTTTCTTT
>TRBJ2-1|.|TRBD2|TRBV4-1
CASNWGGFPSYNEQFF
TGCGCCAGCAATTGGGGGGGGTTCCCCTCCTACAATGAGCAGTTCTTC
>TRBJ1-1|many|TRBD1|TRBV29-1
CSATTGGTEAFF
TGCAGCGCTACAACAGGGGGCACTGAAGCTTTCTTT
>TRBJ2-6|.|TRBD1|TRBV6-1
CASSERPQGAGGANVLTF
TGTGCCAGCAGTGAAAGGCCCCAGGGGGCAGGTGGGGCCAACGTCCTGACTTTC
>TRBJ2-6|.|TRBD2|TRBV30
CAWSVRRERGGRSGANVLTF
TGTGCCTGGAGTGTACGGAGGGAGCGGGGGGGAAGGTCTGGGGCCAACGTCCTGACTTTC
>TRBJ1-1|.|.|TRBV30
CAWTRTPNTEAFF
TGTGCCTGGACCCGGACACCGAACACTGAAGCTTTCTTT
>TRBJ2-1|.|.|TRBV27
CASGGTAIPEQFF
TGTGCCAGCGGCGGGACAGCTATTCCTGAGCAGTTCTTC
>TRBJ2-7|.|.|TRBV7-2
CASSLARSEQYF
TGTGCCAGCAGCTTGGCAAGATCCGAGCAGTACTTC
>TRBJ2-1|once|TRBD2|TRBV10-1
CASSGGPTSGSPSEQFF
TGCGCCAGCAGTGGGGGCCCGACTAGCGGGAGTCCTAGTGAGCAGTTCTTC
>TRBJ1-2|.|.|TRBV27
CASSLSDSYGYTF
TGTGCCAGCAGTTTATCGGACAGCTATGGCTACACCTTC
>TRBJ2-1|.|.|TRBV27
CASSLDIGPLVF
TGTGCCAGCAGTTTGGACATCGGGCCTTTGGTCTTC
>TRBJ2-1|.|TRBD2|TRBV12-5
CASGLVSFGGGASEFEQFF
TGTGCTAGTGGTTTGGTATCTTTCGGCGGGGGGGCATCTGAATTTGAGCAGTTCTTC
>TRBJ1-5|.|.|TRBV6-5
CASTAGGAYQPQHF
TGTGCCAGCACCGCCGGGGGGGCTTATCAGCCCCAGCATTTT
>TRBJ2-2|.|TRBD1|TRBV10-1
CASSTGGKTGELFF
TGCGCCAGCAGTACAGGGGGAAAGACCGGGGAGCTGTTTTTT
>TRBJ2-5|.|.|TRBV7-2
CASSSPRQETQYF
TGTGCCAGCAGCTCCCCCCGCCAAGAGACCCAGTACTTC
>TRBJ2-7|once|.|TRBV5-1
CASSLVPSSYEQYF
TGCGCCAGCAGCTTGGTCCCTTCCTCCTACGAGCAGTACTTC
>TRBJ2-2|few|TRBD1|TRBV4-1
CASSRVGTGKGELFF
TGCGCCAGCAGCCGAGTTGGGACAGGGAAAGGGGAGCTGTTTTTT
>TRBJ1-1|.|.|TRBV18
CASSSHRDTEAFF
TGTGCCAGCTCATCGCACAGGGACACTGAAGCTTTCTTT
>TRBJ2-5|once|.|TRBV7-6
CASSLGRETQYF
TGTGCCAGCAGCTTGGGCAGAGAGACCCAGTACTTC
>TRBJ1-1|.|TRBD1|TRBV6-5
CASRLQGAWDTEAFF
TGTGCCAGCAGGTTACAGGGGGCTTGGGACACTGAAGCTTTCTTT
>TRBJ1-5|.|.|TRBV27
CASSSPGENQPQHF
TGTGCCAGCAGTTCCCCAGGGGAGAATCAGCCCCAGCATTTT
>TRBJ1-2|.|.|TRBV29-1
CSVEEQGIYGYTF
TGCAGCGTTGAAGAGCAGGGGATCTATGGCTACACCTTC
>TRBJ1-1|.|.|TRBV4-3
CASSQASRGTEAFF
TGCGCCAGCAGCCAAGCTAGTAGGGGCACTGAAGCTTTCTTT
>TRBJ1-1|.|.|TRBV6-6
CASSYSRREAFF
TGTGCCAGCAGTTACTCGAGGAGGGAGGCTTTCTTT
>TRBJ2-5|.|.|TRBV27
CASSLSGVKETQYF
TGTGCCAGCAGTTTATCGGGAGTCAAGGAGACCCAGTACTTC
>TRBJ2-7|.|TRBD2|TRBV7-2
CASSFSGASYEQYF
TGTGCCAGCAGCTTTAGCGGGGCCTCCTACGAGCAGTACTTC
>TRBJ2-1|.|TRBD2|TRBV28
CASIFSGGDYNEQFF
TGTGCCAGCATCTTTAGCGGGGGGGACTACAATGAGCAGTTCTTC